This is a list of T cell receptor beta chains from one sample in a study of blood T cell repertoires in COVID-19. Measured with immunoSEQ multiplex PCR; TCRdb has only the in-frame clones, and not every one. Among approximately 150,000 clones listed, 90% were seen once. Specimen: peripheral blood. Every receptor here comes from a man between 60 and 75 years old with active or convalescent COVID-19. Both conserved end residues are part of each CDR3. Fields, in order: J gene, clone size, V gene, D gene, CDR3 DNA, CDR3 protein. D genes are given only for firm matches. Clone sizes are given selectively: once, few, many, or a class where the clone is expanded.

j_gene: TRBJ1-1
abundance: .
v_gene: TRBV19
d_gene: .
CDR3nt: TGTGCCAGTAGTACAACGACAGTGAACACTGAAGCTTTCTTT
CDR3aa: CASSTTTVNTEAFF

j_gene: TRBJ2-2
abundance: .
v_gene: TRBV6-1
d_gene: .
CDR3nt: TGTGCCAGCAAGAACAGGGACCCCGGGGAGCTGTTTTTT
CDR3aa: CASKNRDPGELFF

j_gene: TRBJ1-1
abundance: .
v_gene: TRBV5-1
d_gene: TRBD1
CDR3nt: TGCGCCAGCAGCTTAGGACAGGGGTCGGCTTTCTTT
CDR3aa: CASSLGQGSAFF

j_gene: TRBJ2-3
abundance: few
v_gene: TRBV5-1
d_gene: TRBD2
CDR3nt: TGCGCCAGCAGCTCGGAGGCCTCGGGAGGGCCGACAGATACGCAGTATTTT
CDR3aa: CASSSEASGGPTDTQYF

j_gene: TRBJ1-2
abundance: .
v_gene: TRBV5-1
d_gene: .
CDR3nt: TGCGCCAGCAGCTTGAATACAGGGAATAACTATGGCTACACCTTC
CDR3aa: CASSLNTGNNYGYTF

j_gene: TRBJ1-6
abundance: .
v_gene: TRBV14
d_gene: .
CDR3nt: TGTGCCAGCAGCCAAGCTCAGGGGTATAATTCACCCCTCCACTTT
CDR3aa: CASSQAQGYNSPLHF

j_gene: TRBJ2-3
abundance: .
v_gene: TRBV20-1
d_gene: .
CDR3nt: TGCAGTGCTAGTCCCGGTCTAACTAGCACAGATACGCAGTATTTT
CDR3aa: CSASPGLTSTDTQYF

j_gene: TRBJ2-1
abundance: .
v_gene: TRBV5-1
d_gene: .
CDR3nt: TGCGCCAGCAGCCTCCCAACAGGCTCCTACAATGAGCAGTTCTTC
CDR3aa: CASSLPTGSYNEQFF

j_gene: TRBJ2-1
abundance: .
v_gene: TRBV7-9
d_gene: .
CDR3nt: TGTGCCAGCAGCGCTAGGAGAGCGGAGAATGAGCAGTTCTTC
CDR3aa: CASSARRAENEQFF

j_gene: TRBJ2-3
abundance: .
v_gene: TRBV5-1
d_gene: .
CDR3nt: TGCGCCAGCAGCTTGGGGGCCGACAGCGCCAGCACAGATACGCAGTATTTT
CDR3aa: CASSLGADSASTDTQYF

j_gene: TRBJ1-6
abundance: .
v_gene: TRBV2
d_gene: TRBD1
CDR3nt: TGTGCCAGCAGTGAGACAACGGGACAGGTTGCACCCCTCCACTTT
CDR3aa: CASSETTGQVAPLHF

j_gene: TRBJ1-1
abundance: .
v_gene: TRBV7-2
d_gene: .
CDR3nt: TGTGCCAGCAGCGGTCACATGAACACTGAAGCTTTCTTT
CDR3aa: CASSGHMNTEAFF

j_gene: TRBJ2-7
abundance: .
v_gene: TRBV3-1/TRBV3-2
d_gene: TRBD2
CDR3nt: TGTGCCAGCAGCCAAGGGGGAGGCCTAGCGGCCTACTACGAGCAGTACTTC
CDR3aa: CASSQGGGLAAYYEQYF

j_gene: TRBJ2-5
abundance: .
v_gene: TRBV10-1
d_gene: .
CDR3nt: TGCGCCAGCAGTGATCCTAACCAAGAGACCCAGTACTTC
CDR3aa: CASSDPNQETQYF

j_gene: TRBJ1-2
abundance: .
v_gene: TRBV10-3
d_gene: TRBD1
CDR3nt: TGTGCCATCAGCCCATCTACAGGGGGCGGCTATGGCTACACCTTC
CDR3aa: CAISPSTGGGYGYTF

j_gene: TRBJ2-7
abundance: .
v_gene: TRBV11-2
d_gene: .
CDR3nt: TGTGCCAGCAGCTCCCCGGGACACCCTCCCTACGAGCAGTACTTC
CDR3aa: CASSSPGHPPYEQYF

j_gene: TRBJ1-1
abundance: .
v_gene: TRBV7-2
d_gene: TRBD1
CDR3nt: TGTGCCAGCAGCCCGACAGGGCACACTGAAGCTTTCTTT
CDR3aa: CASSPTGHTEAFF

j_gene: TRBJ1-5
abundance: .
v_gene: TRBV5-3
d_gene: .
CDR3nt: TGTGCCAGAAGCTTGGGTAGAAATCAGCCCCAGCATTTT
CDR3aa: CARSLGRNQPQHF

j_gene: TRBJ2-3
abundance: .
v_gene: TRBV2
d_gene: TRBD2
CDR3nt: TGTGCCAGCAGTGAAGACATACCGGGACTAGCGACAGATACGCAGTATTTT
CDR3aa: CASSEDIPGLATDTQYF

j_gene: TRBJ1-2
abundance: .
v_gene: TRBV29-1
d_gene: .
CDR3nt: TGCAGCGTTGTACAAGGGGCCGCTAACTATGGCTACACCTTC
CDR3aa: CSVVQGAANYGYTF

j_gene: TRBJ1-5
abundance: once
v_gene: TRBV15
d_gene: .
CDR3nt: TGTGCCACCAGCAGAGATTATAGCAATCAGCCCCAGCATTTT
CDR3aa: CATSRDYSNQPQHF

j_gene: TRBJ1-2
abundance: .
v_gene: TRBV7-9
d_gene: TRBD1
CDR3nt: TGTGCCAGCAGCTTCGGACAGGGTGGGGGCTACACCTTC
CDR3aa: CASSFGQGGGYTF

j_gene: TRBJ2-5
abundance: .
v_gene: TRBV10-3
d_gene: .
CDR3nt: TGTGCCATCAGTGATGGCAGGGCGGCGGAAATCCAGTACTTC
CDR3aa: CAISDGRAAEIQYF

j_gene: TRBJ2-7
abundance: once
v_gene: TRBV10-3
d_gene: .
CDR3nt: TGTGCCATCGGGGCTCCCATAGGTGACGAGCAGTACTTC
CDR3aa: CAIGAPIGDEQYF

j_gene: TRBJ1-2
abundance: .
v_gene: TRBV12-3/TRBV12-4
d_gene: TRBD1
CDR3nt: TGTGCCAGCAGTTTCGACAGGGGATATGGCTACACCTTC
CDR3aa: CASSFDRGYGYTF

j_gene: TRBJ2-5
abundance: .
v_gene: TRBV14
d_gene: TRBD1
CDR3nt: TGTGCCAGCAGCCAAGATCAGCGTCGAACAGGGGGGGAGACCCAGTACTTC
CDR3aa: CASSQDQRRTGGETQYF

j_gene: TRBJ1-1
abundance: .
v_gene: TRBV27
d_gene: TRBD1
CDR3nt: TGTGCCAGCAGTTTAGGACAGGGGGCGGGTAATGAAGCTTTCTTT
CDR3aa: CASSLGQGAGNEAFF

j_gene: TRBJ2-7
abundance: .
v_gene: TRBV4-1
d_gene: .
CDR3nt: TGCGCCAGCAGCCAAGATAAAGGCGGAGCGGTAACCTCCTACGAGCAGTACTTC
CDR3aa: CASSQDKGGAVTSYEQYF

j_gene: TRBJ2-3
abundance: .
v_gene: TRBV5-1
d_gene: .
CDR3nt: TGCGCCAGCAGCTTGGCCGGGAGCTTCACAGATACGCAGTATTTT
CDR3aa: CASSLAGSFTDTQYF

j_gene: TRBJ1-1
abundance: .
v_gene: TRBV5-1
d_gene: .
CDR3nt: TGCGCCAGCAGCTTGTTTCCCCGAGGGAACACTGAAGCTTTCTTT
CDR3aa: CASSLFPRGNTEAFF

j_gene: TRBJ1-2
abundance: .
v_gene: TRBV4-1
d_gene: TRBD1
CDR3nt: TGCGCCAGCAGCCTTTGGGACAGGGGGCAAGGCTACACCTTC
CDR3aa: CASSLWDRGQGYTF

j_gene: TRBJ1-1
abundance: .
v_gene: TRBV11-3
d_gene: TRBD1
CDR3nt: TGTGCCAGCAGCCATGGGACAGGGAACAAAATGAACACTGAAGCTTTCTTT
CDR3aa: CASSHGTGNKMNTEAFF

j_gene: TRBJ1-4
abundance: .
v_gene: TRBV18
d_gene: TRBD1
CDR3nt: TGTGCCAGCTCACGACAGGGGCATAATGAAAAACTGTTTTTT
CDR3aa: CASSRQGHNEKLFF

j_gene: TRBJ1-2
abundance: .
v_gene: TRBV21-1
d_gene: .
CDR3nt: TGTGCCAGCAGCCCTCGGGACACCATTAACTATGGCTACACCTTC
CDR3aa: CASSPRDTINYGYTF

j_gene: TRBJ1-2
abundance: .
v_gene: TRBV25-1
d_gene: TRBD1
CDR3nt: TGTGCCAGCAGTGACCGGGACAGGCCGACCTATGGCTACACCTTC
CDR3aa: CASSDRDRPTYGYTF

j_gene: TRBJ2-5
abundance: .
v_gene: TRBV30
d_gene: TRBD1
CDR3nt: TGTGCCTGGAGTGTAGGGACAGGGGGAGAGACCCAGTACTTC
CDR3aa: CAWSVGTGGETQYF

j_gene: TRBJ2-1
abundance: .
v_gene: TRBV2
d_gene: .
CDR3nt: TGTGCCAGCAGTGAAGCCTGGGGCAGCCAGGGCAATGAGCAGTTCTTC
CDR3aa: CASSEAWGSQGNEQFF

j_gene: TRBJ1-1
abundance: once
v_gene: TRBV19
d_gene: TRBD1
CDR3nt: TGTGCCAGTAGCCCGGACAGGGACCTATACACTGAAGCTTTCTTT
CDR3aa: CASSPDRDLYTEAFF

j_gene: TRBJ1-5
abundance: .
v_gene: TRBV2
d_gene: TRBD1
CDR3nt: TGTGCCAGCAGCCTGGGACAGGGGAATCAGCCCCAGCATTTT
CDR3aa: CASSLGQGNQPQHF

j_gene: TRBJ2-2
abundance: once
v_gene: TRBV3-1/TRBV3-2
d_gene: TRBD2
CDR3nt: TGTGCCAGCAGCCAAGGACTAGCGCTGGGCGGGGAGCTGTTTTTT
CDR3aa: CASSQGLALGGELFF

j_gene: TRBJ2-7
abundance: .
v_gene: TRBV7-2
d_gene: TRBD1
CDR3nt: TGTGCCAGCCGGGACAGGGGTAGGAACGAGCAGTACTTC
CDR3aa: CASRDRGRNEQYF

j_gene: TRBJ1-5
abundance: once
v_gene: TRBV6-1
d_gene: .
CDR3nt: TGTGCCAGCAGTGACCTTCGTCAGGGTACGGGCAATCAGCCCCAGCATTTT
CDR3aa: CASSDLRQGTGNQPQHF

j_gene: TRBJ1-3
abundance: .
v_gene: TRBV5-6
d_gene: TRBD1
CDR3nt: TGTGCCAGCAGCGCGACAGGGGGAAACACCATATATTTT
CDR3aa: CASSATGGNTIYF

j_gene: TRBJ1-1
abundance: .
v_gene: TRBV7-9
d_gene: TRBD1
CDR3nt: TGTGCCAGCAGCATACGGACAGGGTTGAACACTGAAGCTTTCTTT
CDR3aa: CASSIRTGLNTEAFF

j_gene: TRBJ2-1
abundance: .
v_gene: TRBV3-1/TRBV3-2
d_gene: .
CDR3nt: TGTGCCAGCAGCCAAGATGTACGGCTAGCCCATGAGCAGTTCTTC
CDR3aa: CASSQDVRLAHEQFF

j_gene: TRBJ2-7
abundance: .
v_gene: TRBV12-3/TRBV12-4
d_gene: TRBD1
CDR3nt: TGTGCCAGCTTCGGGACAGGGTCATACGAGCAGTACTTC
CDR3aa: CASFGTGSYEQYF

j_gene: TRBJ2-3
abundance: .
v_gene: TRBV3-1/TRBV3-2
d_gene: TRBD2
CDR3nt: TGTGCCAGCAGCCGAACTAGCGGGAGGGCGGTGGATACGCAGTATTTT
CDR3aa: CASSRTSGRAVDTQYF

j_gene: TRBJ1-6
abundance: .
v_gene: TRBV6-1
d_gene: .
CDR3nt: TGTGCCAGCAGTGCGAACCACAGGGAGCATAATTCACCCCTCCACTTT
CDR3aa: CASSANHREHNSPLHF

j_gene: TRBJ2-7
abundance: .
v_gene: TRBV5-6
d_gene: .
CDR3nt: TGTGCCAGCAGCTTGGGACAGTCCTACGAGCAGTACTTC
CDR3aa: CASSLGQSYEQYF

j_gene: TRBJ2-3
abundance: once
v_gene: TRBV19
d_gene: .
CDR3nt: TGTGCCAGTAGTATAGGGGAGAGCCCGGAAGATACGCAGTATTTT
CDR3aa: CASSIGESPEDTQYF

j_gene: TRBJ2-1
abundance: .
v_gene: TRBV27
d_gene: .
CDR3nt: TGTGCCAGCAGCGTAACCCGACAGAGCTACAATGAGCAGTTCTTC
CDR3aa: CASSVTRQSYNEQFF

j_gene: TRBJ1-2
abundance: .
v_gene: TRBV6-1
d_gene: .
CDR3nt: TGTGCCAGCAGTGAAGAAACAGTTAATGGCTACACCTTC
CDR3aa: CASSEETVNGYTF

j_gene: TRBJ2-3
abundance: .
v_gene: TRBV19
d_gene: .
CDR3nt: TGTGCCAGTAGCCTGACAGGGAGGCCAGATACGCAGTATTTT
CDR3aa: CASSLTGRPDTQYF

j_gene: TRBJ2-1
abundance: .
v_gene: TRBV10-3
d_gene: .
CDR3nt: TGTGCCATCAGTGACGGAGTAAGCCTGAGCAATGAGCAGTTCTTC
CDR3aa: CAISDGVSLSNEQFF

j_gene: TRBJ2-7
abundance: once
v_gene: TRBV29-1
d_gene: TRBD1
CDR3nt: TGCAGCGTTGAACGGACAGGGGGACACCTGAACGAGCAGTACTTC
CDR3aa: CSVERTGGHLNEQYF